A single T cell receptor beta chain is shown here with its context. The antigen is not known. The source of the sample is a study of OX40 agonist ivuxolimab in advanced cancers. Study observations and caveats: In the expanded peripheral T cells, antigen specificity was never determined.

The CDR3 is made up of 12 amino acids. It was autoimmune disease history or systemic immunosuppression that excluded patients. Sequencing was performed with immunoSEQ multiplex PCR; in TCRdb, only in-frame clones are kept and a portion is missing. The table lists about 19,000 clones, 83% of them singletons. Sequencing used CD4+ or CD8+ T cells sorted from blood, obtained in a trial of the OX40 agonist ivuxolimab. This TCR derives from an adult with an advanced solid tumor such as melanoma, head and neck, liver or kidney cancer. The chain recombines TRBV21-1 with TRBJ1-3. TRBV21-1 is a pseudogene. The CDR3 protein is CASSTFVNTIYF. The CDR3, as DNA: TGTGCCAGCAGCACCTTTGTCAACACCATATATTTT.